This T cell receptor beta chain appears in the sequencing data of a study of blood T cell repertoires in COVID-19. Study at large: Sample material is recorded as cDNA or gDNA derived from T cells, B-cell-depleted T cells, or PBMCs.

V dropped 4 bases and J dropped 7; count of bases not matched to a gene: 6. Germline loops: CDR1 LGHDT, CDR2 YNNKEL (reference sequence). The CDR3 totals 15 residues. Original processing methods: Counts of nucleated cells, estimated from reference gene primer amplification, were obtained. TCRdb keeps only in-frame clones here, not all; method: immunoSEQ multiplex PCR. The DNA gave D and trimming, while V, J and clone size come from that table. The sample holds 95,000 to 110,000 clones, around 92% seen once. This rearrangement joins TRBV3-1 (or the pseudogene TRBV3-2) to TRBJ1-6, with TRBD1 identical over 8 bases. This clonotype was obtained from a man aged 35-49 years with active or convalescent COVID-19. The material sequenced was peripheral blood. The CDR3 DNA follows: TGTGCCAGCAGCCCTAGCGACAGGGGAAATTCACCCCTCCACTTT. This encodes CASSPSDRGNSPLHF.